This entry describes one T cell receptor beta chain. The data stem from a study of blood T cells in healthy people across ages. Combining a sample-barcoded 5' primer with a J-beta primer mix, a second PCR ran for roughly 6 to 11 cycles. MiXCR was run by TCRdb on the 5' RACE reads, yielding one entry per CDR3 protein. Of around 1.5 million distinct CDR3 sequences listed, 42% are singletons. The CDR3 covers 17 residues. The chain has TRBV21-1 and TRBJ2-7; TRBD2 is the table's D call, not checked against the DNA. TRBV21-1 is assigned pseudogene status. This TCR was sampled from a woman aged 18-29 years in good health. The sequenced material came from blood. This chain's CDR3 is CASNPATIAGDPYEQYF. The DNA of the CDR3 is TGTGCCAGCAACCCTGCGACTATAGCGGGGGACCCCTACGAGCAGTACTTC.